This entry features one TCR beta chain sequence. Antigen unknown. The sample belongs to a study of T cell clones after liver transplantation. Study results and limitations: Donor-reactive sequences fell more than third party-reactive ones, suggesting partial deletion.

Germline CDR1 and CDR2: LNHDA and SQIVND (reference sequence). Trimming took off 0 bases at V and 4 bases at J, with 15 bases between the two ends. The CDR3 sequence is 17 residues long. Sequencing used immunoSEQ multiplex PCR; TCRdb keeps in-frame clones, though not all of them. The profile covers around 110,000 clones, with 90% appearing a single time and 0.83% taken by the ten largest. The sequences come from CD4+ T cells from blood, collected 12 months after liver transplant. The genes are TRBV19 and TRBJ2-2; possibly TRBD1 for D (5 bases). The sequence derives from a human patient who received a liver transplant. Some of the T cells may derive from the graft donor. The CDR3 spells CASSIEGQWYGTGELFF. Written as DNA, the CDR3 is TGTGCCAGTAGTATAGAGGGGCAGTGGTATGGCACCGGGGAGCTGTTTTTT. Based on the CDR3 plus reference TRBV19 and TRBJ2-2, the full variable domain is DGGITQSPKYLFRKEGQNVTLSCEQNLNHDAMYWYRQDPGQGLRLIYYSQIVNDFQKGDIAEGYSVSREKKESFPLTVTSAQKNPTAFYLCASSIEGQWYGTGELFFGEGSRLTVL.